This paragraph covers one T cell receptor beta chain sequence. The CDR3 consists of 15 residues. V was pared by 8 bases and J by 8 bases, with 16 bases of the junction left unmatched. Germline CDR1 reads SQVTM; CDR2 reads ANQGSEA. This sample stems from a study of CD8 T cells in Susac syndrome. With random hexamers, roughly 0.45 to 1 ug RNA was reverse transcribed. TCRdb recomputed calls from the immunoSEQ multiplex PCR reads with MiXCR, one row per CDR3 protein. In the table there are around 300,000 distinct CDR3 sequences, 92% of which are singletons. The chain links TRBV29-1 to TRBJ2-1; TRBD1 matches 9 bases. The specimen sequenced was CD4+ T cells from PBMCs. The sequence came from a human donor with multiple sclerosis. CDR3 protein: CSHLVSGTGSHEQFF. CDR3 in DNA: TGCAGCCATTTAGTCAGCGGGACAGGGTCCCATGAGCAGTTCTTC.